Listed here are 17 T cell receptor beta chains from one sample, sequenced in a study of cytomegalovirus exposure and HLA in healthy donors. The method was immunoSEQ multiplex PCR; TCRdb's version includes in-frame clones alone and lacks a portion of them. The data hold approximately 270,000 clones, with more than 85% observed a single time. Sequenced material: PBMCs. The receptor source for this set is a man between 18 and 35 years old in good health and CMV-seropositive.

The chain employs TRBV10-3 and TRBJ1-2; D is perhaps TRBD1 (6 bases). Per the germline V gene, CDR1 is ENHRY and CDR2 is SYGVKD. The CDR3 is 15 residues long. Between the trimmed V and J ends, which lost 4 bases and 2 bases, there was a span of 14 bases. The CDR3 sequence: CAISGTDRPNYGYTF. CDR3 nucleotides: TGTGCCATCAGTGGGACGGACAGACCAAACTATGGCTACACCTTC.

This chain's CDR3 is CASSNRERNTEAFF. DNA of the CDR3: TGTGCCAGTAGCAACAGGGAGAGGAACACTGAAGCTTTCTTT. The chain combines TRBV19 with TRBJ1-1; maybe TRBD1 (6 bases). The length of the CDR3 is 14 residues. Trimming cost V 6 bases and J 1 base, with 12 bases left between them. From germline, CDR1 is LNHDA and CDR2 SQIVND (reference sequence).

This clone has a single count. V gene TRBV5-1 combines with J gene TRBJ2-5; D is unclear. V lost 4 bases to trimming and J lost 5 bases, with 15 bases between them. The CDR3 is 14 residues long. Looked up from germline, CDR1 is SGHRS and CDR2 is YFSETQ. CDR3 DNA: TGCGCCAGCAGCCAATGGGTAGATCGGGAGACCCAGTACTTC. Translation: CASSQWVDRETQYF.

This chain uses TRBV15 with TRBJ2-2, with D tentatively TRBD2 (6 bases). Germline-derived CDR1 and CDR2 are LNHNV and YYDKDF (reference sequence). This CDR3 spans 14 amino acids. Trimming removed 9 bases at V and 5 bases at J, with 16 bases between. The CDR3 region has the DNA TGTGCCACAACCGCGGGACTGGCGACCGGGGAGCTGTTTTTT. This gives the protein CATTAGLATGELFF.

J is TRBJ2-7 and V is TRBV6-4; D possibly uses TRBD1 or TRBD2 (7 bases each). The CDR3 sequence is 14 residues long. CDR1 and CDR2 (germline): MRHNA, SNTAGT. The CDR3 region is CAILRGSGTDEQYF. CDR3 sequence (DNA): TGTGCAATTCTGAGAGGGAGCGGGACAGACGAGCAGTACTTC.

The chain couples TRBV5-1 to TRBJ2-2; 12 bases map to TRBD2. Germline assignment: CDR1 SGHRS and CDR2 YFSETQ. Trimming removed 7 bases from V and 5 bases from J; junction bases left unmatched: 18. CDR3 length: 19 residues. The CDR3 sequence is CASQYFATSGSFGTGELFF. CDR3 coding DNA: TGCGCCAGCCAATATTTTGCGACTAGCGGGAGCTTCGGGACCGGGGAGCTGTTTTTT.

The chain carries TRBV10-1 and TRBJ2-7, with D perhaps given as TRBD1 or TRBD2 (5 bases each). The germline CDR1 and CDR2 sequences are WNHNN and SYGVQD (reference sequence). V was pared by 6 bases and J by 5 bases, with 14 bases between. The CDR3 has 13 residues. The CDR3 DNA reads TGCGCCAGCAGCGTTGGGGGAACGAACGAGCAGTACTTC. This translates into CASSVGGTNEQYF.

The chain has TRBV5-6 and TRBJ1-1, with a weak D call TRBD1 (5 bases). The CDR3 is made up of 14 amino acids. Germline CDR1 reads SGHDT; CDR2 reads YYEEEE. V was trimmed by 0 bases and J by 1 base, leaving 7 bases between them. The CDR3 DNA reads as TGTGCCAGCAGCTTGGGGGGCAGGAACACTGAAGCTTTCTTT. Encoded protein: CASSLGGRNTEAFF.

The chain employs TRBV7-9 and TRBJ1-1; a possible D gene is TRBD1 (5 bases). With 5 bases removed from V and 13 bases from J, the gap between germline ends came to 14 bases. The CDR3 is 11 residues long. Looked up from germline, CDR1 is SEHNR and CDR2 is FQNEAQ (reference sequence). CDR3 nucleotide sequence: TGTGCCAGCAGCACGGGGGTGCCGGTTTTCTTT. The encoded protein is CASSTGVPVFF.

The chain links TRBV9 to TRBJ2-1; D ambiguous. Trimming took off 4 bases at V and 1 base at J, with 12 bases between the two ends. This CDR3 region has 15 residues. Germline CDR1 is SGDLS and CDR2 is YYNGEE. CDR3 nucleotides: TGTGCCAGCAGCTTTGCCCCCGGGTCCTACAATGAGCAGTTCTTC. It codes for CASSFAPGSYNEQFF.

The chain couples TRBV5-4 to TRBJ2-5; 8 nucleotides line up with TRBD1. Trimming at V came to 3 bases and at J to 2 bases, leaving 6 bases not matched to a gene. In germline, CDR1 is SGHNT, CDR2 YYREEE (reference sequence). This CDR3 region has 15 residues. CDR3 region: CASSWGQALQETQYF. The CDR3 nucleotides are TGTGCCAGCAGCTGGGGACAGGCGTTACAAGAGACCCAGTACTTC.

The V gene is TRBV6-6, the J gene TRBJ1-2; D is unresolved. The CDR3 consists of 12 residues. Germline CDR1 is MNHNY and CDR2 is SVGAGI (reference sequence). The germline V and J ends were trimmed by 5 bases and 8 bases, with 12 bases remaining between them. The CDR3 spells CASSIIGKGYTF. In DNA form, the CDR3 reads TGTGCCAGCAGTATAATCGGTAAAGGCTACACCTTC.

The chain is built from TRBV5-1 and TRBJ2-5, with D unresolved. Germline CDR1 is SGHRS and CDR2 is YFSETQ. CDR3 length: 13 residues. V lost 0 bases and J lost 1, with 4 bases in between. The CDR3 DNA is TGCGCCAGCAGCTTGGCCCCCCAAGAGACCCAGTACTTC. This encodes CASSLAPQETQYF.

The chain links TRBV5-1 to TRBJ2-2; D call uncertain. Germline V lookup: CDR1 SGHRS, CDR2 YFSETQ. V was clipped by 4 bases and J by 9 bases, with 10 bases between them. The CDR3 has 12 residues. The chain's CDR3 is CASSSDHRELFF. In nucleotides, the CDR3 is TGCGCCAGCAGCAGTGATCATCGGGAGCTGTTTTTT.

This clone has a single count. The CDR3, as DNA: TGCGCCAGCAGCTTGGGAGCTAGCGCGGCCTACGAGCAGTACTTC. Translation: CASSLGASAAYEQYF. The chain joins TRBV5-1 to TRBJ2-7; D possibly corresponds to TRBD2 (6 bases). Germline assignment: CDR1 SGHRS and CDR2 YFSETQ. This CDR3 spans 15 amino acids. The germline V and J ends were trimmed by 0 bases and 2 bases, with 12 bases remaining between them. The full variable domain, its missing parts supplied by reference TRBV5-1 and TRBJ2-7, is KAGVTQTPRYLIKTRGQQVTLSCSPISGHRSVSWYQQTPGQGLQFLFEYFSETQRNKGNFPGRFSGRQFSNSRSEMNVSTLELGDSALYLCASSLGASAAYEQYFGPGTRLTVT.

The count of this clone is one. The chain carries TRBV5-1 and TRBJ2-7, with TRBD2 matching 11 bases. There are 15 residues in the CDR3. J was trimmed by 2 bases and V by 0 bases; bases with no gene match: 1. Germline V CDR1 and CDR2: SGHRS, YFSETQ. The CDR3 is CASSLGGLAAYEQYF. The CDR3 DNA is TGCGCCAGCAGCTTGGGGGGACTAGCGGCCTACGAGCAGTACTTC.

This sequence joins TRBV30 and TRBJ1-1; D unresolved. Germline-derived CDR1 and CDR2 are GTSNPN and SVGIG (reference sequence). This CDR3 is built from 14 residues. The germline V and J ends were trimmed by 3 bases and 0 bases, with 11 bases remaining between them. As DNA, the CDR3 is TGTGCCTGGAGACGGAACCTCATGAACACTGAAGCTTTCTTT. Its protein product is CAWRRNLMNTEAFF.